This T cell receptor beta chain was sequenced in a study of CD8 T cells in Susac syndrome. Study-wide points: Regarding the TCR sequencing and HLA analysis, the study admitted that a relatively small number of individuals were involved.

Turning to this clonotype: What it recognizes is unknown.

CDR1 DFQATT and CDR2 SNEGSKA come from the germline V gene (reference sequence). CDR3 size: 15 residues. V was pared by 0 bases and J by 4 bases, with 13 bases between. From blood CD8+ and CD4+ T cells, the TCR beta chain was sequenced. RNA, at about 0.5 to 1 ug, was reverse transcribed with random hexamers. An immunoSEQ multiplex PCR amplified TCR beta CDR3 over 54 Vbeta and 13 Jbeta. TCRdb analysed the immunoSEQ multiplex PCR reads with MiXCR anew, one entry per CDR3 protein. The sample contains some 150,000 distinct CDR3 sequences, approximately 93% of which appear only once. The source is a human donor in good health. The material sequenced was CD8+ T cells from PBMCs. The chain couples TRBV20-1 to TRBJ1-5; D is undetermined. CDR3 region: CSARDLPVGNQPQHF. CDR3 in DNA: TGCAGTGCTAGAGATCTGCCGGTGGGTAATCAGCCCCAGCATTTT.